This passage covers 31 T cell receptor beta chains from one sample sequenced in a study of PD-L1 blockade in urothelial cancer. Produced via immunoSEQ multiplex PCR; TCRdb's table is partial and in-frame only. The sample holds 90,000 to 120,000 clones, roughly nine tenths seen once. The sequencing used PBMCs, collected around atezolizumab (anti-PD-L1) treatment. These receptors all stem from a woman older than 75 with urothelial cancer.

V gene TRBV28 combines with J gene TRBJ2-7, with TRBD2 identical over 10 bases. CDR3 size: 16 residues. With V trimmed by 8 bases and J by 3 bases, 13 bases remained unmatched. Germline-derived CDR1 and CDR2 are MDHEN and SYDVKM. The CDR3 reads CASLTSGAPQDYEQYF. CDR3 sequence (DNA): TGTGCCAGCCTAACTAGCGGGGCACCCCAGGACTACGAGCAGTACTTC.

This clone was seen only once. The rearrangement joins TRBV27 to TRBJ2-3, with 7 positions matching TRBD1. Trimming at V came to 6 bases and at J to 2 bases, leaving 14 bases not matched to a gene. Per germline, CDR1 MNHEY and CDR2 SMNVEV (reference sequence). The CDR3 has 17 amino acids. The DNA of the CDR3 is TGTGCCAGCAGCAAACCCTCGGACAGGCGCTACACAGATACGCAGTATTTT. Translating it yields CASSKPSDRRYTDTQYF.

CDR3 amino acids: CASSPTFNEQFF. For the CDR3, the DNA is TGCGCCAGCAGCCCAACTTTCAATGAGCAGTTCTTC. The V and J genes are TRBV5-1 and TRBJ2-1; D not resolved. The CDR3 loop spans 12 amino acids. V was pared by 4 bases and J by 6 bases, with 8 bases between. Germline V gene lookup returns CDR1 SGHRS and CDR2 YFSETQ.

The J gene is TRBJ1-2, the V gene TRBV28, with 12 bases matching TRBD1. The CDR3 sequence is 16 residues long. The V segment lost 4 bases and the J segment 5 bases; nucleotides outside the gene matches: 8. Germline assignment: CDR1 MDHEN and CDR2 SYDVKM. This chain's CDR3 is CASSSGTGGGLYGYTF. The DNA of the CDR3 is TGTGCCAGCAGTTCCGGGACAGGGGGCGGATTATATGGCTACACCTTC.

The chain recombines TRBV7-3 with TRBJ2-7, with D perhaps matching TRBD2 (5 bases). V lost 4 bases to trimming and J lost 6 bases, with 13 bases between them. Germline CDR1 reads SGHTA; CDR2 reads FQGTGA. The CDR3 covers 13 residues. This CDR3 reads CASSSNLATEQYF. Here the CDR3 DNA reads TGTGCCAGCAGCTCAAATCTAGCAACCGAGCAGTACTTC.

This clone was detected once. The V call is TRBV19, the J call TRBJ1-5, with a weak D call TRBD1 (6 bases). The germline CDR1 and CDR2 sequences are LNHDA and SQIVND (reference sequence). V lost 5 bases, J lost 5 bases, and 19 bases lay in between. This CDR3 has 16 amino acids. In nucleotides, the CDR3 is TGTGCCAGTAGTCTCGGACAGTCTCCGATTGATCAGCCCCAGCATTTT. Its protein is CASSLGQSPIDQPQHF.

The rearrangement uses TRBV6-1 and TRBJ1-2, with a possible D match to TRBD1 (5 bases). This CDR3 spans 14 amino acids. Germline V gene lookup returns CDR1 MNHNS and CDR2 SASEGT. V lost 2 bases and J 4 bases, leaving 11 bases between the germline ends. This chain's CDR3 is CASSEIAGGYGYTF. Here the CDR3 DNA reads TGTGCCAGCAGTGAAATCGCGGGGGGCTATGGCTACACCTTC.

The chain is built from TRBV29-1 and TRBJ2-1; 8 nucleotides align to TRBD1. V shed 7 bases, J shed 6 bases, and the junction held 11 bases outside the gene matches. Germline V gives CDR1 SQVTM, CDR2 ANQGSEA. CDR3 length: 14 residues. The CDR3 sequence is CSARQGNSGNEQFF. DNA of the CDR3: TGCAGCGCCCGACAGGGGAATAGTGGCAATGAGCAGTTCTTC.

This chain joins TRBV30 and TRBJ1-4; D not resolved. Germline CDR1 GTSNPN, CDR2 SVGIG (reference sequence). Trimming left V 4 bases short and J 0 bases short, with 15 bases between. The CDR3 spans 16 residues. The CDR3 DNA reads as TGTGCCTGGAAATCGAGTTTGCGCGCAACTAATGAAAAACTGTTTTTT. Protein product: CAWKSSLRATNEKLFF.

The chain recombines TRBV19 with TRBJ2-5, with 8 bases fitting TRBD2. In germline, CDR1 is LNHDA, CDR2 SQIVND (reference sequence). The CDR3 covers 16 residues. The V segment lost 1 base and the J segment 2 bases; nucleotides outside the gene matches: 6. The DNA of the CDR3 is TGTGCCAGTAGTATAGGAACTAGCGGAAGGCAAGAGACCCAGTACTTC. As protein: CASSIGTSGRQETQYF.

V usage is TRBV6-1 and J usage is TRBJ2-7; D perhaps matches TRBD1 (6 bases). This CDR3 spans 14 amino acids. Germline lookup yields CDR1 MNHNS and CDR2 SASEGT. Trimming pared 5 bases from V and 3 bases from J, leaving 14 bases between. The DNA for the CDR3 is TGTGCCAGCAGTTTGGGGGCACCCCGCTACGAGCAGTACTTC. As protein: CASSLGAPRYEQYF.

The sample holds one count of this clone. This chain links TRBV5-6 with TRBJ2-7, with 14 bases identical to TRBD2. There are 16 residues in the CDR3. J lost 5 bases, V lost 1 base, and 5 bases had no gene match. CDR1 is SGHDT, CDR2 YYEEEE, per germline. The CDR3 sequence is CASSLPGLAGVDEQYF. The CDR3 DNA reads TGTGCCAGCAGCTTGCCGGGACTAGCGGGAGTTGACGAGCAGTACTTC.

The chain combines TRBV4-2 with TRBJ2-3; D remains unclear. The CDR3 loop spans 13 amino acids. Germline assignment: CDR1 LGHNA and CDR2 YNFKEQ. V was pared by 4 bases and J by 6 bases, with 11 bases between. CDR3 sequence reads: CASSPSQWDTQYF. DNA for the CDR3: TGTGCCAGCAGCCCGTCCCAGTGGGATACGCAGTATTTT.

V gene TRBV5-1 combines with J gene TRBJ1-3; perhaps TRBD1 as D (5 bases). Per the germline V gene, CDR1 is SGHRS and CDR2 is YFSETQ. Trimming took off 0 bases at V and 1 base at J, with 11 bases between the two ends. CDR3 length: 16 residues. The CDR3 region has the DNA TGCGCCAGCAGCTTGGGGCAGGGAAATTCTGGAAACACCATATATTTT. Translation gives CASSLGQGNSGNTIYF. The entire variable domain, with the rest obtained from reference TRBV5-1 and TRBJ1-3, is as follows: KAGVTQTPRYLIKTRGQQVTLSCSPISGHRSVSWYQQTPGQGLQFLFEYFSETQRNKGNFPGRFSGRQFSNSRSEMNVSTLELGDSALYLCASSLGQGNSGNTIYFGEGSWLTVV.

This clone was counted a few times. The CDR3 DNA reads as TGTGCCAGCAGCGCCGACGCTAGCGGCCCCTACGAGCAGTACTTC. It is translated as CASSADASGPYEQYF. V usage is TRBV9 and J usage is TRBJ2-7, with 7 bases aligning to TRBD2. Germline CDR1 and CDR2: SGDLS and YYNGEE. This CDR3 comprises 15 residues. V shed 3 bases and J 2 bases; nucleotides not matched to a gene: 8.

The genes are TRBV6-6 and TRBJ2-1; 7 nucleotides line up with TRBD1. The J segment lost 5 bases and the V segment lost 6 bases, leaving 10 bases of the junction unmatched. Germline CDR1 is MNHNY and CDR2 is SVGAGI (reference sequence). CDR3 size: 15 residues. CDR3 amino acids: CASRETGSVHNEQFF. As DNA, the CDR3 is TGTGCCAGCAGAGAGACAGGGAGCGTCCACAATGAGCAGTTCTTC.

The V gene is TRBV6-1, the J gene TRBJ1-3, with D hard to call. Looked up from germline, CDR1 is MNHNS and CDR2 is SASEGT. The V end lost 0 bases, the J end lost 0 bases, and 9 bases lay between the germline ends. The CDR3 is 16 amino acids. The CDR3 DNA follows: TGTGCCAGCAGTGAAGCTAGCGGAGCCTCTGGAAACACCATATATTTT. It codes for CASSEASGASGNTIYF.

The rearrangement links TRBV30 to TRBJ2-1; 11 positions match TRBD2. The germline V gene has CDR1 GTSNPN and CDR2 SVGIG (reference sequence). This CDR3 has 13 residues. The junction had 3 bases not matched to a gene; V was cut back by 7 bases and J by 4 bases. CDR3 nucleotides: TGTGCCTTGACTAGCGGGATATACAATGAGCAGTTCTTC. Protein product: CALTSGIYNEQFF. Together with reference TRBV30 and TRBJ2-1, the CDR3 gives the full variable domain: SQTIHQWPATLVQPVGSPLSLECTVEGTSNPNLYWYRQAAGRGLQLLFYSVGIGQISSEVPQNLSASRPQDRQFILSSKKLLLSDSGFYLCALTSGIYNEQFFGPGTRLTVL.

Here the CDR3 DNA reads TGTGCCAGCAGTCAAGACAGCTACCAGCCCCAGCATTTT. It codes for CASSQDSYQPQHF. The genes are TRBV27 and TRBJ1-5; TRBD1 is a possible D gene (5 bases). V was clipped by 5 bases and J by 7 bases, with 12 bases between them. Germline CDR1 MNHEY, CDR2 SMNVEV (reference sequence). The CDR3 runs 13 residues.

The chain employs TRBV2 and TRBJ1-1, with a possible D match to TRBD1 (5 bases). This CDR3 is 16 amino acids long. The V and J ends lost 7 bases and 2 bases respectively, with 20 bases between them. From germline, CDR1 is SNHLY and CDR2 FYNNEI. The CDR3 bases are TGTGCCAGCACGCATAACCTGGGGGACTTCAACACTGAAGCTTTCTTT. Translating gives CASTHNLGDFNTEAFF.

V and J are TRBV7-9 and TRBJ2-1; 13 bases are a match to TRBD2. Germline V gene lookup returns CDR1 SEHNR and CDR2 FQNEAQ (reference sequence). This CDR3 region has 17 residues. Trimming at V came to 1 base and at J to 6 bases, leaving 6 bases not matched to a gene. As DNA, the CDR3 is TGTGCCAGCAGCTTAGGTGCTGGGACTAGCGGGGCCAATGAGCAGTTCTTC. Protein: CASSLGAGTSGANEQFF.

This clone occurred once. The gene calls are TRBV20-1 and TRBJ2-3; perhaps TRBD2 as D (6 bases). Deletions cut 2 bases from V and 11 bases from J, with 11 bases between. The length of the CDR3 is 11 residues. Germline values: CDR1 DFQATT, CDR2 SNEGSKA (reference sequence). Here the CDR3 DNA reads TGCAGTGCTAGAATCCCCGGGGGGCAGTATTTT. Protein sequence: CSARIPGGQYF.

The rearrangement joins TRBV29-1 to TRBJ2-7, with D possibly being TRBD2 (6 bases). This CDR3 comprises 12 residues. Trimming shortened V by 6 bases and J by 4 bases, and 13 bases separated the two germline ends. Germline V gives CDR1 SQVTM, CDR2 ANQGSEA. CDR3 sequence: CSVRGRWYEQYF. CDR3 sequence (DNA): TGCAGCGTGCGGGGAAGGTGGTACGAGCAGTACTTC.

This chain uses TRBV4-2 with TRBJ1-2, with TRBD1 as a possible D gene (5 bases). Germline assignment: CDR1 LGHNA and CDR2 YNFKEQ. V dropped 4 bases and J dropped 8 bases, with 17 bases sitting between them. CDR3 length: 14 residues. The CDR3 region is CASSRTKGLRGYTF. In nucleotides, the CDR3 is TGTGCCAGCAGCCGTACTAAGGGGCTGAGAGGCTACACCTTC.

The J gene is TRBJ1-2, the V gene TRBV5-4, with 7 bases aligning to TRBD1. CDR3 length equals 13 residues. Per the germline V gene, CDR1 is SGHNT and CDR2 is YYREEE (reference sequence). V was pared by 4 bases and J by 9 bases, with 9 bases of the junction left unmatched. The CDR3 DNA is TGTGCCAGCAGCCTAGACAGGGCTGCCAGCTACACCTTC. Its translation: CASSLDRAASYTF.

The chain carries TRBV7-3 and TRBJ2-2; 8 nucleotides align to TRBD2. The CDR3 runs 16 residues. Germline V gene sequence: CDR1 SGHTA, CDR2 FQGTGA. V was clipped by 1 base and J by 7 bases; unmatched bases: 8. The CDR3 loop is CASSLIGSGTGGELFF. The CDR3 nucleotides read TGTGCCAGCAGCTTAATAGGTAGCGGGACCGGCGGGGAGCTGTTTTTT.

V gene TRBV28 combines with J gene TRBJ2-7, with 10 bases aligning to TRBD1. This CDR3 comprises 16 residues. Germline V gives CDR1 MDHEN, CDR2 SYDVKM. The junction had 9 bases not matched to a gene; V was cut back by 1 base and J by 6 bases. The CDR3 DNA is TGTGCCAGCAGTTTATTGCCTGGACAGGGGGTAGGCGAGCAGTACTTC. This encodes CASSLLPGQGVGEQYF.

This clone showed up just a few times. The CDR3 region is CASSLVGEHTEAFF. As DNA, the CDR3 is TGCGCCAGCAGCTTGGTTGGGGAGCACACTGAAGCTTTCTTT. The J gene is TRBJ1-1, the V gene TRBV5-1, with no clear D. CDR1 and CDR2 from the germline V gene are SGHRS and YFSETQ. CDR3 length equals 14 residues. V shed 0 bases and J shed 3 bases, with 9 bases lying between them.

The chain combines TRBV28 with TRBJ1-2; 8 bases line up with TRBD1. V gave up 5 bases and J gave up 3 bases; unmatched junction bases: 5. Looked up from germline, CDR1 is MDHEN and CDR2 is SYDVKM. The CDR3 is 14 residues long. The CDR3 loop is CASSPDREDYGYTF. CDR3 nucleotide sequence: TGTGCCAGCAGTCCGGACAGGGAGGACTATGGCTACACCTTC.

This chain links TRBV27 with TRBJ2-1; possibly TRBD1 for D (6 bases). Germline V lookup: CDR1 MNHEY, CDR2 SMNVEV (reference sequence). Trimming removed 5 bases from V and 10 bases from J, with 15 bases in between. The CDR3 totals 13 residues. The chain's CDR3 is CASSDTRGSEQFF. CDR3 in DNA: TGTGCCAGCAGTGATACCAGGGGCTCCGAGCAGTTCTTC.

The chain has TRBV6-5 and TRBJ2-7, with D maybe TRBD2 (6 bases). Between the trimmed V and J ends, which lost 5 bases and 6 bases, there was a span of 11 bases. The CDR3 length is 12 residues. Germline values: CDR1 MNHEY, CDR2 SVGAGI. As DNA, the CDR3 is TGTGCCAGCAGTAGCGTGGGACTCGAGCAGTACTTC. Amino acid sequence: CASSSVGLEQYF.